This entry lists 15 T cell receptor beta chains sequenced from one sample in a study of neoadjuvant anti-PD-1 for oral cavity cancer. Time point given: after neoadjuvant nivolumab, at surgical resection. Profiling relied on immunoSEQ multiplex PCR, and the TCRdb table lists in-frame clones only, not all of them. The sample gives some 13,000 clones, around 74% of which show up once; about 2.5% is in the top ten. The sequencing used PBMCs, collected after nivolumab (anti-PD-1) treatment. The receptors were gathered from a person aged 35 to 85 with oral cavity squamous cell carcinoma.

In nucleotides, the CDR3 is TGTGCCAGCAGACCCACAGATGAAAAACTGTTTTTT. This gives the protein CASRPTDEKLFF. The chain uses TRBV6-1 and TRBJ1-4, with D uncertain. Germline loops: CDR1 MNHNS, CDR2 SASEGT. The CDR3 extends over 12 amino acids. Between the trimmed V and J ends, which lost 6 bases and 6 bases, there was a span of 8 bases.

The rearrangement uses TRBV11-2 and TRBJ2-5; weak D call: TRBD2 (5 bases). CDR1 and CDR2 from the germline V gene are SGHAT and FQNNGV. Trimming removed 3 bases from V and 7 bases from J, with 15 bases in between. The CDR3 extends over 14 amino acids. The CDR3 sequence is CASSFRQEEVTQYF. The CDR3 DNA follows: TGTGCCAGCAGCTTCCGCCAGGAGGAGGTGACCCAGTACTTC. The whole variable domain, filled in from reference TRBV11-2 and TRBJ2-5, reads EAGVAQSPRYKIIEKRQSVAFWCNPISGHATLYWYQQILGQGPKLLIQFQNNGVVDDSQLPKDRFSAERLKGVDSTLKIQPAKLEDSAVYLCASSFRQEEVTQYFGPGTRLLVL.

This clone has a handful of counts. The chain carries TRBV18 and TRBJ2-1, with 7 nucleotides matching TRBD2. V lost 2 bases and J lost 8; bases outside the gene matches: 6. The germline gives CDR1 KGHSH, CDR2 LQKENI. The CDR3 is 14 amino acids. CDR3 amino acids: CASSPVWGGDEQFF. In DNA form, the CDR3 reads TGTGCCAGCTCACCAGTTTGGGGGGGTGATGAGCAGTTCTTC.

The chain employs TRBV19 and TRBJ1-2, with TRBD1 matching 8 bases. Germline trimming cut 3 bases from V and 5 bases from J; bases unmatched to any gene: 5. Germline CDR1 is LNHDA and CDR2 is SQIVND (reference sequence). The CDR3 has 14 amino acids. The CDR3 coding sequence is TGTGCCAGTAGTATCGTCCAGGGGGCATATGGCTACACCTTC. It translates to CASSIVQGAYGYTF.

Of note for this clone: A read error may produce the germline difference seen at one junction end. The CDR3 spells CASSLGPLAGNEQFF. The DNA for the CDR3 is TGTGCTAGCAGCTTAGGGCCTCTAGCGGGGAATGAGCAGTTCTTC. The chain has TRBV7-7 and TRBJ2-1, with TRBD2 matching over 9 bases. Germline values: CDR1 SSHAT, CDR2 FNYEAQ (reference sequence). This CDR3 region has 15 residues.

Here the CDR3 reads CASSQPGWGDANTGELFF. Written as DNA, the CDR3 is TGTGCCAGCAGCCAACCAGGGTGGGGTGACGCGAACACCGGGGAGCTGTTTTTT. The gene calls are TRBV7-9 and TRBJ2-2; a possible D gene is TRBD1 (5 bases). Trimming took off 5 bases at V and 0 bases at J, with 19 bases between the two ends. Looked up from germline, CDR1 is SEHNR and CDR2 is FQNEAQ (reference sequence). The length of the CDR3 is 18 residues.

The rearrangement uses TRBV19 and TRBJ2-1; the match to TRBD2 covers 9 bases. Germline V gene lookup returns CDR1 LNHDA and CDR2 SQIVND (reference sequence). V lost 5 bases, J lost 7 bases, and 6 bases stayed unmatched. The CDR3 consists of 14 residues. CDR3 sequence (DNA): TGTGCCAGTAGTGGCGGGGGGGGGCGGAATGAGCAGTTCTTC. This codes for CASSGGGGRNEQFF.

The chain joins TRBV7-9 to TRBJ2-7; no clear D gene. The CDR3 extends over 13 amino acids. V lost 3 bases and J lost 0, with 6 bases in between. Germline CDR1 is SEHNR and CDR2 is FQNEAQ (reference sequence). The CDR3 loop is CASSFPASYEQYF. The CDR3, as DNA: TGTGCCAGCAGCTTCCCTGCCTCCTACGAGCAGTACTTC.

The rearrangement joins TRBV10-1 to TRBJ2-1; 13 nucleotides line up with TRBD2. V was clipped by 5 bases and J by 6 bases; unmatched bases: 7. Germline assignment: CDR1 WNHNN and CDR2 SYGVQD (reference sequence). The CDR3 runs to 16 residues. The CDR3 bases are TGCGCCAGCAGTCCACTAGCGGGAGGGAGGGCCAATGAGCAGTTCTTC. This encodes CASSPLAGGRANEQFF.

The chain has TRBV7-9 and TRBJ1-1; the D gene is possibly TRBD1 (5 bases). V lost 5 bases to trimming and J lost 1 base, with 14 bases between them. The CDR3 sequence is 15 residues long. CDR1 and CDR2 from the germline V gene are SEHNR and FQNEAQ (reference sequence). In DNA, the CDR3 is TGTGCCAGCAGCCTCTCGGGACGGTGGAACACTGAAGCTTTCTTT. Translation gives CASSLSGRWNTEAFF.

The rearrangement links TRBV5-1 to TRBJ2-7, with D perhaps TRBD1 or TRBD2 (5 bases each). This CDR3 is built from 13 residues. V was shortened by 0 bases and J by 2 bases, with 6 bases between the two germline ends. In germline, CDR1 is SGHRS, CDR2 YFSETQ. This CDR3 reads CASSLGGTYEQYF. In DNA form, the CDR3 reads TGCGCCAGCAGCTTGGGGGGGACCTACGAGCAGTACTTC.

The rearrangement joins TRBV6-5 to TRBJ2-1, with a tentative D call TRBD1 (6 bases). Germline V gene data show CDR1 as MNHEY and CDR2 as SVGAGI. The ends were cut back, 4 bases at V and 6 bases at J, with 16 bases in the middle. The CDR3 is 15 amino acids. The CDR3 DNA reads TGTGCCAGCAGTTTTTACCAGGGGAGAGGCAATGAGCAGTTCTTC. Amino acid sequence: CASSFYQGRGNEQFF.

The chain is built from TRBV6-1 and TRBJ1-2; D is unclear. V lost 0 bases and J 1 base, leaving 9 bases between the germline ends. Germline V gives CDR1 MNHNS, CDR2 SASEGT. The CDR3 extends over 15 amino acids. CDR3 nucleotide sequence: TGTGCCAGCAGTGAAGCGGCTCTCCTTAACTATGGCTACACCTTC. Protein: CASSEAALLNYGYTF.

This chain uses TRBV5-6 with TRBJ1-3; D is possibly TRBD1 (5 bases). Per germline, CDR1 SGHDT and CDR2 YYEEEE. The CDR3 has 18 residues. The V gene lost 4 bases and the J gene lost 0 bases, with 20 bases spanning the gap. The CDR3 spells CASSRFPVGGLSGNTIYF. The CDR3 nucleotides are TGTGCCAGCAGCCGTTTTCCGGTCGGGGGTCTCTCTGGAAACACCATATATTTT.

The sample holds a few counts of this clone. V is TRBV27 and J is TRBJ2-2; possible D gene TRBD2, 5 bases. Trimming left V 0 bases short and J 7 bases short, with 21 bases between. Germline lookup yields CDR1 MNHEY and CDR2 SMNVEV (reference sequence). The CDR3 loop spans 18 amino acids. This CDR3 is CASSLSSRAAVQSGELFF. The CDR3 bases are TGTGCCAGCAGTTTATCCTCACGAGCGGCAGTTCAAAGCGGGGAGCTGTTTTTT.